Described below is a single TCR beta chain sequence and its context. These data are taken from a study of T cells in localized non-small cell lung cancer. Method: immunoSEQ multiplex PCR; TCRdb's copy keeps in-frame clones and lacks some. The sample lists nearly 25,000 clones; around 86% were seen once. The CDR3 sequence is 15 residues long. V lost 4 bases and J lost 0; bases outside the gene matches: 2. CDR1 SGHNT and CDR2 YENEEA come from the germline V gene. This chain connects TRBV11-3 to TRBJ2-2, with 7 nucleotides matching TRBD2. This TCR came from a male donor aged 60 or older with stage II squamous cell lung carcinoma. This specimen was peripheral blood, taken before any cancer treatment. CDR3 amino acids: CASSSGGTNTGELFF. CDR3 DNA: TGTGCCAGCAGCTCCGGGGGGACGAACACCGGGGAGCTGTTTTTT. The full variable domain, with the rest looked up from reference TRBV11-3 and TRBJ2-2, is EAGVVQSPRYKIIEKKQPVAFWCNPISGHNTLYWYLQNLGQGPELLIRYENEEAVDDSQLPKDRFSAERLKGVDSTLKIQPAELGDSAVYLCASSSGGTNTGELFFGEGSRLTVL.